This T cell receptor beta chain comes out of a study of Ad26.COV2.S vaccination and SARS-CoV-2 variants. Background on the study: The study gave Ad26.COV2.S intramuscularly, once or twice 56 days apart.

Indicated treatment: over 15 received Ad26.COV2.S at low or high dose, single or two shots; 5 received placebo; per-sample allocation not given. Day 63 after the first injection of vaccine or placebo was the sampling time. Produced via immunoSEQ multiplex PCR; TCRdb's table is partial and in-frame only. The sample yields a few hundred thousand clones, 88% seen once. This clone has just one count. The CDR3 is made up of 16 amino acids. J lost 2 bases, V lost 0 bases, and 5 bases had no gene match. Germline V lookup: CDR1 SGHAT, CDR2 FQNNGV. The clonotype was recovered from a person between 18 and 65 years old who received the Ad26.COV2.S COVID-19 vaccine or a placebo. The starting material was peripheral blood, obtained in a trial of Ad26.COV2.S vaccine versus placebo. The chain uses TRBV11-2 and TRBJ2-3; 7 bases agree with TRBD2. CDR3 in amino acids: CASSLDDSGTTDTQYF. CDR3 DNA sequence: TGTGCCAGCAGCTTAGATGACAGCGGGACCACAGATACGCAGTATTTT. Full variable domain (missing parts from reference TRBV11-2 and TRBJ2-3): EAGVAQSPRYKIIEKRQSVAFWCNPISGHATLYWYQQILGQGPKLLIQFQNNGVVDDSQLPKDRFSAERLKGVDSTLKIQPAKLEDSAVYLCASSLDDSGTTDTQYFGPGTRLTVL.